The T cell receptor (beta chain) under discussion was sequenced for a study of low-dose radiotherapy and immunotherapy resistance in tumors. On the study more broadly: A total of 6.5 Gy was given to Cohort 1 as 0.5 Gy per fraction every 2 weeks. Fractions of 1 Gy went to Cohort 2 every two weeks, for 13 Gy over 26 weeks. Cyclophosphamide was given intravenously at 200 mg/m2 every two weeks, and each dose came one day before radiation and immunotherapy. Study patients were administered oral aspirin at 300 mg daily for four cycles from cycle 1 day 1.

Time point defined: before trial treatment. This clonotype was detected ten times or more. Trimming removed 6 bases from V and 1 base from J; junction bases left unmatched: 6. The CDR3 is 14 residues long. Gene-specific TRAV and TRBV primers were used for first-strand cDNA, covering alpha and beta chains. The authors ran 15 to 25 PCR cycles to amplify TCRs with a constant-region primer and V-primer adapter. TCRdb used MiXCR to reprocess the reads, holding one entry per CDR3 protein. The sample has 100,000 or so distinct CDR3 sequences, 9.4% seen once. This sequence originates from a male donor with prostate cancer. This chain connects TRBV12-3 or TRBV12-4 to TRBJ2-7, with TRBD1 matching 7 bases. The sequencing used PBMCs, collected before treatment. Written as DNA, the CDR3 is TGTGCCAGCAGCCGCCGGGACAGATCCTACGAGCAGTACTTC. This sequence encodes CASSRRDRSYEQYF.